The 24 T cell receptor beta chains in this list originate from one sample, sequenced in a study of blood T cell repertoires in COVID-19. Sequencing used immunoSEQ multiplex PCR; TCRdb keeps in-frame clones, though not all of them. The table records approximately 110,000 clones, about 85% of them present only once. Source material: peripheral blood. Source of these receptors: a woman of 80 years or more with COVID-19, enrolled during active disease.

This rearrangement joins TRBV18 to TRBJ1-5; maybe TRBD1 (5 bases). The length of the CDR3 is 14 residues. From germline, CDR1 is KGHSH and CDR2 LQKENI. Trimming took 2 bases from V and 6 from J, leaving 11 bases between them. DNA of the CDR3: TGTGCCAGCTCACCAGCTGGGGGGGGTCAGCCCCAGCATTTT. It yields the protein CASSPAGGGQPQHF.

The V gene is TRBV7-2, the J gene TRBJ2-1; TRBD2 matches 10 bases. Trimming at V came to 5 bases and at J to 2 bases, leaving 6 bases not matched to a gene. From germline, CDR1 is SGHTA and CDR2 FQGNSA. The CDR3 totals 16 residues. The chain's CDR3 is CASSPVAGGTYNEQFF. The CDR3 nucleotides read TGTGCCAGCAGCCCCGTAGCGGGAGGAACCTACAATGAGCAGTTCTTC. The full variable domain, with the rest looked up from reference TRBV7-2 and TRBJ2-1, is GAGVSQSPSNKVTEKGKDVELRCDPISGHTALYWYRQSLGQGLEFLIYFQGNSAPDKSGLPSDRFSAERTGGSVSTLTIQRTQQEDSAVYLCASSPVAGGTYNEQFFGPGTRLTVL.

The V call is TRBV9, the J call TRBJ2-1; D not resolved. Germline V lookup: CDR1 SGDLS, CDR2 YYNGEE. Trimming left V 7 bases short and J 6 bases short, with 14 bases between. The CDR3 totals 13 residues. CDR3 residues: CASYDEAANEQFF. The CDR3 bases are TGTGCCAGCTATGATGAGGCCGCCAATGAGCAGTTCTTC.

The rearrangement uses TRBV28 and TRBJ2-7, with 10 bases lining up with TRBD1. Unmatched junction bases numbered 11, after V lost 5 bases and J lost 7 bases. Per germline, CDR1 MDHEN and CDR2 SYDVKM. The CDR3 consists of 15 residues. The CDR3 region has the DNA TGTGCCAGCAGTGTCACCGGGACAGGGGCGGGGGAGCAGTACTTC. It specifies CASSVTGTGAGEQYF.

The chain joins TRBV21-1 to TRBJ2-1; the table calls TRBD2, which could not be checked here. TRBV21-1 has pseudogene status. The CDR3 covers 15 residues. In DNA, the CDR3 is TGTGCCAGCATCACTAGCGGGAGAGTAGCAAATGAGCAGTTCTTC. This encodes CASITSGRVANEQFF.

CDR3 sequence: CASSQGGGGNSPLHF. The CDR3 DNA follows: TGTGCCAGCAGCCAAGGAGGGGGTGGTAATTCACCCCTCCACTTT. The genes are TRBV3-1 (or the pseudogene TRBV3-2) and TRBJ1-6, with D maybe TRBD1 (6 bases). The germline CDR1 and CDR2 sequences are LGHDT and YNNKEL (reference sequence). Trimming took off 1 base at V and 6 bases at J, with 10 bases between the two ends. The CDR3 length is 15 residues.

Here the CDR3 reads CASSLEGGTDTQYF. In nucleotides, the CDR3 is TGTGCCAGCAGCTTGGAGGGGGGCACAGATACGCAGTATTTT. The V gene is TRBV5-4, the J gene TRBJ2-3, with TRBD1 as a possible D gene (6 bases). V was pared by 0 bases and J by 1 base, with 6 bases between. CDR1 SGHNT and CDR2 YYREEE come from the germline V gene (reference sequence). The CDR3 covers 14 residues.

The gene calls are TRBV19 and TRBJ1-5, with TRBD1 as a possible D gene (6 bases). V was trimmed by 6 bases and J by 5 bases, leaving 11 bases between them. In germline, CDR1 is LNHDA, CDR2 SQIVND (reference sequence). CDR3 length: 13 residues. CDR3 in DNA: TGTGCCAGTAGCAGGGCAGGGGATCAGCCCCAGCATTTT. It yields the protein CASSRAGDQPQHF.

Written as DNA, the CDR3 is TGTGCCATCAGGGGACTAGCGGTCCAGGAGCAGTACTTC. It is translated as CAIRGLAVQEQYF. This chain joins TRBV10-3 and TRBJ2-7; 11 nucleotides match TRBD2. This CDR3 spans 13 amino acids. Germline CDR1 is ENHRY and CDR2 is SYGVKD. V trimming: 6 bases; J trimming: 7 bases; junction bases outside the gene matches: 5.

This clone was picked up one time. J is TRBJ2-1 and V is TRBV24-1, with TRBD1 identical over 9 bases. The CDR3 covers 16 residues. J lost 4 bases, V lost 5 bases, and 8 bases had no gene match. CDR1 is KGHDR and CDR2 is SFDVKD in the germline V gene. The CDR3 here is CATSGIQGAMYNEQFF. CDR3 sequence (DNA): TGTGCCACCAGTGGCATACAGGGGGCAATGTACAATGAGCAGTTCTTC.

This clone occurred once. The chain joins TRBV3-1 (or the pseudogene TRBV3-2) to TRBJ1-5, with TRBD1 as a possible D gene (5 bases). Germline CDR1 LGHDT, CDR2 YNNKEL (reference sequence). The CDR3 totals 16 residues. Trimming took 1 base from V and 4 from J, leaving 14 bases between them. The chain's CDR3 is CASSQGRGIGNQPQHF. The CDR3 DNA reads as TGTGCCAGCAGCCAAGGTAGGGGAATCGGGAATCAGCCCCAGCATTTT.

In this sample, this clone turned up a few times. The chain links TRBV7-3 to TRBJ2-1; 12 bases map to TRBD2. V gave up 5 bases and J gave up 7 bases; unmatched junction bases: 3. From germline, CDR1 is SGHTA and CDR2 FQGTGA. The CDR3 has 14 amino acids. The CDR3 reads CASSPTSGGNEQFF. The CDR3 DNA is TGTGCCAGCAGCCCGACTAGCGGGGGAAATGAGCAGTTCTTC.

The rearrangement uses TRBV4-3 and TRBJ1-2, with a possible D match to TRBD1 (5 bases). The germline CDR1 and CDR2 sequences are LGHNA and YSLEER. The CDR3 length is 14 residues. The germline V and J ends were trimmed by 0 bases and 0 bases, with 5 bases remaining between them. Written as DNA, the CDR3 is TGCGCCAGCAGCCAAGAGACAGCTAACTATGGCTACACCTTC. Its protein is CASSQETANYGYTF.

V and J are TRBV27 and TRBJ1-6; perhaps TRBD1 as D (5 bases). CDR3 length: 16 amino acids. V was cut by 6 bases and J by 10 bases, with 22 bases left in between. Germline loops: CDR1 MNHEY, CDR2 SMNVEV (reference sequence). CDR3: CASSPWAGTGRSPLHF. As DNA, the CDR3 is TGTGCCAGCAGCCCCTGGGCGGGGACGGGTAGATCACCCCTCCACTTT.

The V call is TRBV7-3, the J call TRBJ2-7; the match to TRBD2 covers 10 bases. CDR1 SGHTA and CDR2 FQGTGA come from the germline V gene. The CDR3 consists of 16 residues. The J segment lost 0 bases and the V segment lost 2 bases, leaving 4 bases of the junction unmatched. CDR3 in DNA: TGTGCCAGCAGCTTAGGGCCTAGCGGGAGCTCCTACGAGCAGTACTTC. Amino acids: CASSLGPSGSSYEQYF.

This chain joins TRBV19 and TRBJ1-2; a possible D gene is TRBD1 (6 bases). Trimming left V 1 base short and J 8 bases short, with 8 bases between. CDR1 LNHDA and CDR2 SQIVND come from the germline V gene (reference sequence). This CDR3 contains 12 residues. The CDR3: CASSIAGGGYTF. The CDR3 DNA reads TGTGCCAGTAGTATAGCGGGGGGCGGCTACACCTTC. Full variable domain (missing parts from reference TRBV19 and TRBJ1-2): DGGITQSPKYLFRKEGQNVTLSCEQNLNHDAMYWYRQDPGQGLRLIYYSQIVNDFQKGDIAEGYSVSREKKESFPLTVTSAQKNPTAFYLCASSIAGGGYTFGSGTRLTVV.

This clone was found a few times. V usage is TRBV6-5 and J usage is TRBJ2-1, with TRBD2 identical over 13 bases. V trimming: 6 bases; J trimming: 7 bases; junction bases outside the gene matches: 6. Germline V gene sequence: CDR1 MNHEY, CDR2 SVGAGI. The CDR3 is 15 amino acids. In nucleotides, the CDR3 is TGTGCCAGCAGGCCCGGGACTAGCGGGATTAATGAGCAGTTCTTC. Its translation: CASRPGTSGINEQFF.

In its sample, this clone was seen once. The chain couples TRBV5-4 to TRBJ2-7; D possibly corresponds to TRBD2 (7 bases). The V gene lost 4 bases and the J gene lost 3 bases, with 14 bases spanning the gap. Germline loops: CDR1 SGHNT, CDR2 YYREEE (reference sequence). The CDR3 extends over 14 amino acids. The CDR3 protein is CASSLGGRVYEQYF. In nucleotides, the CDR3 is TGTGCCAGCAGCCTCGGGGGGCGGGTCTACGAGCAGTACTTC.

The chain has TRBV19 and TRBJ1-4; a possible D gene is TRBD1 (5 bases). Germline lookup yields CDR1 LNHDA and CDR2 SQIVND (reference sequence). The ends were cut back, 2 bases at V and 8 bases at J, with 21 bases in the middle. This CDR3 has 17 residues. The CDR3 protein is CASSIFIGDPTSEKLFF. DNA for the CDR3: TGTGCCAGTAGTATATTTATAGGGGACCCCACTAGCGAAAAACTGTTTTTT.

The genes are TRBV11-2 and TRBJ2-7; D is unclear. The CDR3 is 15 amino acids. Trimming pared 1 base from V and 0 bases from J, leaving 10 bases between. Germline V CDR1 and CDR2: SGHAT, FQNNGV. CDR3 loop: CASSLGHFPSYEQYF. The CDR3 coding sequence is TGTGCCAGCAGCTTAGGACATTTTCCCTCCTACGAGCAGTACTTC.

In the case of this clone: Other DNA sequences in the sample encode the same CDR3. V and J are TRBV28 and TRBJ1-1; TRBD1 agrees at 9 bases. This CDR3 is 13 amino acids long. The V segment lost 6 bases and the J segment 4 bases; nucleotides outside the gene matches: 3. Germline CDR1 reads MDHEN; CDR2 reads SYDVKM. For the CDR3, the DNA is TGTGCCAGCAGGGGGGACAGGGTCACTGAAGCTTTCTTT. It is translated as CASRGDRVTEAFF.

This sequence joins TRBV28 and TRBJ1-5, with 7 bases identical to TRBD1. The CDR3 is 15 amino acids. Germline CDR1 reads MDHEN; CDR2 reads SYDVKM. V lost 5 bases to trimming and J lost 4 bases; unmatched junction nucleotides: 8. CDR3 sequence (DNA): TGTGCCAGCAGTCCACCGTGGGGACAGAATCAGCCCCAGCATTTT. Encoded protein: CASSPPWGQNQPQHF.

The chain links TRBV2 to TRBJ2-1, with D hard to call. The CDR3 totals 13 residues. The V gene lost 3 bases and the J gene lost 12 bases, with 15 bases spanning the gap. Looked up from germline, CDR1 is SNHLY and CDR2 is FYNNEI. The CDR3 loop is CASSDALGKTQFF. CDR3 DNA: TGTGCCAGCAGTGACGCCCTAGGCAAAACGCAGTTCTTC. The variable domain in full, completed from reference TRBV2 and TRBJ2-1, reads EPEVTQTPSHQVTQMGQEVILRCVPISNHLYFYWYRQILGQKVEFLVSFYNNEISEKSEIFDDQFSVERPDGSNFTLKIRSTKLEDSAMYFCASSDALGKTQFFGPGTRLTVL.

CDR3: CASSLARDSPLHF. The CDR3 DNA reads as TGTGCCAGCAGTTTGGCGAGGGATTCACCCCTCCACTTT. The chain links TRBV27 to TRBJ1-6, with D hard to call. The germline CDR1 and CDR2 sequences are MNHEY and SMNVEV (reference sequence). V was shortened by 3 bases and J by 8 bases, with 8 bases between the two germline ends. The CDR3 runs to 13 residues.